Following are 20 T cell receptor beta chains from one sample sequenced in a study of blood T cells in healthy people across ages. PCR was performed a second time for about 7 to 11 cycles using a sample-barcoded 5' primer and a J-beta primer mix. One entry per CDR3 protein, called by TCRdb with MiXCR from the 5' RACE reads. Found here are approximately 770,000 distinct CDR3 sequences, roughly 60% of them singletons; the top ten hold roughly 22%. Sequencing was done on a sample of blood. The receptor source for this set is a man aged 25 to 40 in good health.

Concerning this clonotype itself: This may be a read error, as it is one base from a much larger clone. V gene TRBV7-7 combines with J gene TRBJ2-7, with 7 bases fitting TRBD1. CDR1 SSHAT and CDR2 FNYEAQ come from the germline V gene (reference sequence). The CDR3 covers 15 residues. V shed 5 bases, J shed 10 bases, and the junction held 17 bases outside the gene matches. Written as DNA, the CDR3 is TGTGCCAGCAGCCAAGGGACAGCAGTCCAAGATACCCAGTACTTC. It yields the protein CASSQGTAVQDTQYF.

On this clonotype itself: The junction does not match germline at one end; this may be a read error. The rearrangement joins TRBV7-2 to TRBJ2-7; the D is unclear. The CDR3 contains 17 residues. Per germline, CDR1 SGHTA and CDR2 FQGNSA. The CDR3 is CASSLALSGWSSHEQYF. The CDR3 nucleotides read TGTGCCAGCAGCTTAGCCCTAAGTGGTTGGAGCTCCCACGAGCAGTACTTC.

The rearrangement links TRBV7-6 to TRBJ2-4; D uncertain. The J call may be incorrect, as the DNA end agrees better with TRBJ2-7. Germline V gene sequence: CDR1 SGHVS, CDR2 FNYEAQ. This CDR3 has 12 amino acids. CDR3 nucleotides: TGTGCCAGCAGCCCCGTTTGTGGCGAGCAGTACTTC. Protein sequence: CASSPVCGEQYF.

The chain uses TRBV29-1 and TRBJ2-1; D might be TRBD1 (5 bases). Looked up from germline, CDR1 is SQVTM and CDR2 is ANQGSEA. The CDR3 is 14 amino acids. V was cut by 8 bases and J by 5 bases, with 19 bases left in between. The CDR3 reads CSFALPTTDNEQFF. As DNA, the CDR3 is TGCAGCTTCGCCCTCCCTACGACAGACAATGAGCAGTTCTTC.

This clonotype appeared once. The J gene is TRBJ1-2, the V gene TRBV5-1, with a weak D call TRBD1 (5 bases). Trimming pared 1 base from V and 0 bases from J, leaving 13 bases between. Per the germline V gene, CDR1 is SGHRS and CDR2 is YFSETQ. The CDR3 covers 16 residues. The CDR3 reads CASSLLGHQANYGYTF. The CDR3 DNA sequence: TGCGCCAGCAGCTTGCTCGGACACCAAGCTAACTATGGCTACACCTTC.

CDR3 residues: CASSDYGQETQYF. The CDR3 nucleotides read TGTGCCAGCAGTGACTATGGACAAGAGACCCAGTACTTC. The V and J genes are TRBV6-2 or TRBV6-3 and TRBJ2-5; tentative D call: TRBD2 (5 bases). This CDR3 comprises 13 residues. V was shortened by 5 bases and J by 2 bases, with 9 bases between the two germline ends. The germline V gene has CDR1 MNHEY and CDR2 SVGEGT.

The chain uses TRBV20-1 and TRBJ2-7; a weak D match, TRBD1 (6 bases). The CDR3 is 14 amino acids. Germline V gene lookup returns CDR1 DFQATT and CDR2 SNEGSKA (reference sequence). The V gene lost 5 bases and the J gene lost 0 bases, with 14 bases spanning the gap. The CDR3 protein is CSASNPGHSYEQYF. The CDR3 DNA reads TGCAGTGCTTCGAACCCGGGACACTCCTACGAGCAGTACTTC.

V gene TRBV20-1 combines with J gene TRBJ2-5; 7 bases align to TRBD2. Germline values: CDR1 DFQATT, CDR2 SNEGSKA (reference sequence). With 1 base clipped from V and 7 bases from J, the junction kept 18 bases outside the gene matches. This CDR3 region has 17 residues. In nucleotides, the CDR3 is TGCAGTGCTAGAGTCCCTAGCGGAGCGAATAGTGCGAGGACCCAGTACTTC. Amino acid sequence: CSARVPSGANSARTQYF.

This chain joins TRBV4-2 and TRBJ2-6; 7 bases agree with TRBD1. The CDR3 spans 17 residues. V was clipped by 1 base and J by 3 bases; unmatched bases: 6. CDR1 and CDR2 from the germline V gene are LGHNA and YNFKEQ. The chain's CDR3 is CASSQAPTGFGANVLTF. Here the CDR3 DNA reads TGTGCCAGCAGCCAAGCTCCGACAGGGTTTGGGGCCAACGTCCTGACTTTC.

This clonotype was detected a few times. CDR3 bases: TGCAGCGTTGTCTTTCGGGGCCTCTCCTACAATGAGCAGTTCTTC. It codes for CSVVFRGLSYNEQFF. The chain couples TRBV29-1 to TRBJ2-1; the D gene could be TRBD1 or TRBD2 (5 bases each). V was shortened by 4 bases and J by 0 bases, with 13 bases between the two germline ends. The CDR3 is made up of 15 amino acids. In germline, CDR1 is SQVTM, CDR2 ANQGSEA.

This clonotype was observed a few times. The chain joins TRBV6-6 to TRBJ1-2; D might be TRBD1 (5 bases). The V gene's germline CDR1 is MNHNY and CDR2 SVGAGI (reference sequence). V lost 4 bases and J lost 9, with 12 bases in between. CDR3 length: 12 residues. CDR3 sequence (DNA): TGTGCCAGCAGTTTCGACAGCAGGAGCTACACCTTC. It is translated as CASSFDSRSYTF.

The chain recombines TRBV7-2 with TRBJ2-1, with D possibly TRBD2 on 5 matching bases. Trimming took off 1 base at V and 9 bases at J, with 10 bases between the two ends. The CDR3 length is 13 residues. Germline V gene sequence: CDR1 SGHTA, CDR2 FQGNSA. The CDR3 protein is CASSLDREIEQFF. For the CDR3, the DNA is TGTGCCAGCAGCTTAGATCGGGAAATTGAGCAGTTCTTC.

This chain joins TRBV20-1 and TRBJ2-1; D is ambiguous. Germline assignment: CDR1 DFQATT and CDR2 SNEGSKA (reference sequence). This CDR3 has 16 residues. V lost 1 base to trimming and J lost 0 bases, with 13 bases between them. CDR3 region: CSARAQSRSSYNEQFF. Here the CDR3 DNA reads TGCAGTGCTAGAGCCCAGAGCCGATCCTCCTACAATGAGCAGTTCTTC.

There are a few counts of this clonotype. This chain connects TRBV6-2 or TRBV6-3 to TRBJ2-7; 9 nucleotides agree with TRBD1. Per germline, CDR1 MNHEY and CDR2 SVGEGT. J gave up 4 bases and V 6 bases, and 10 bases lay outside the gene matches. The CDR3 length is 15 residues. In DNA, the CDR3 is TGTGCCAGCAGACTGAGGGGGACAGGGACTTACGAGCAGTACTTC. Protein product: CASRLRGTGTYEQYF.

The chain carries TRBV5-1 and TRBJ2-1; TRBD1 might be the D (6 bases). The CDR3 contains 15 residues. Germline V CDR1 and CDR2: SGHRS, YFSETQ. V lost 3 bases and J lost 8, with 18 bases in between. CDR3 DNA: TGCGCCAGCAGCTCCCGTTTTGACTACAGGGATGAGCAGTTCTTC. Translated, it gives CASSSRFDYRDEQFF.

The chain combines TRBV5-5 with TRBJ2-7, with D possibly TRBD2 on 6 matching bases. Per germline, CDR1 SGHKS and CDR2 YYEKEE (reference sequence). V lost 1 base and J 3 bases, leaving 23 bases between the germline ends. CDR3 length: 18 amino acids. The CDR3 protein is CASSLWGLFVDFFYEQYF. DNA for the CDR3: TGTGCCAGCAGCTTGTGGGGACTCTTCGTCGATTTCTTCTACGAGCAGTACTTC. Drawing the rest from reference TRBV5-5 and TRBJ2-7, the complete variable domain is DAGVTQSPTHLIKTRGQQVTLRCSPISGHKSVSWYQQVLGQGPQFIFQYYEKEERGRGNFPDRFSARQFPNYSSELNVNALLLGDSALYLCASSLWGLFVDFFYEQYFGPGTRLTVT.

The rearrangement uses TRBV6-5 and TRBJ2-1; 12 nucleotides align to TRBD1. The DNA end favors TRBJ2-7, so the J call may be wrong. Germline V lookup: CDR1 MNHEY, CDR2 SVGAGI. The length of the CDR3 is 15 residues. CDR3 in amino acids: CASSQSGTGGDEQYF. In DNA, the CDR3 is TGTGCCAGCAGTCAAAGCGGGACAGGGGGCGATGAGCAGTACTTC.

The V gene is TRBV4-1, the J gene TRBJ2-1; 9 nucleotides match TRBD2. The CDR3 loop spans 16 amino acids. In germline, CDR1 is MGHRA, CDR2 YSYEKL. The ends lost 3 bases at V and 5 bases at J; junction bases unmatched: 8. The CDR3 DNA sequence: TGCGCCAGCAGCCATGTCGGCGGGGGGGCGCACAATGAGCAGTTCTTC. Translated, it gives CASSHVGGGAHNEQFF.

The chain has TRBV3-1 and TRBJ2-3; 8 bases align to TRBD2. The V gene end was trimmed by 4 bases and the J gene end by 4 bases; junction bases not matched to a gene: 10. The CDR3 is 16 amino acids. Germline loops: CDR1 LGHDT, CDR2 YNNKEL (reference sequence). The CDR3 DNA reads TGTGCCAGCAGCCTTGGACTAGCCCGTCTGTCAGATACGCAGTATTTT. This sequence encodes CASSLGLARLSDTQYF.

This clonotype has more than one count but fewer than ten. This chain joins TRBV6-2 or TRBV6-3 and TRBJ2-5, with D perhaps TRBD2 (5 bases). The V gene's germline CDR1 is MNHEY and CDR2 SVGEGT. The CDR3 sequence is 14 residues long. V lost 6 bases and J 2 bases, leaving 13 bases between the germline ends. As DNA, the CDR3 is TGTGCCAGCAGCCGACCCGGGAATCAAGAGACCCAGTACTTC. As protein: CASSRPGNQETQYF.